This record looks at one T cell receptor beta chain sequence and its context. The target antigen is unknown. J was trimmed by 1 base and V by 0 bases; bases with no gene match: 7. The CDR3 runs to 19 residues. CDR1 SGHAT and CDR2 FQNNGV come from the germline V gene. The record originates from a study of metastatic and nonmetastatic thyroid tumors. Findings of the study overall: According to reports, the diversity of TCR beta was significantly higher in malignant thyroid tumors than in benign nodules, and this held in both blood and tumor samples.

Using MiXCR, TCRdb reanalyzed the PCR reads. Of roughly 15,000 clones listed, approximately 25% were seen once; the top ten hold roughly 13%. Thyroid surgery was preceded by no treatment in any patient. What was sequenced was adjacent normal tissue. The TCR comes from a female donor with papillary thyroid cancer or a benign thyroid nodule (not recorded which). Some clones in this sample may be carry-over from other donors' samples. The chain combines TRBV11-2 with TRBJ2-3; TRBD2 aligns across 13 bases. Here the CDR3 reads CASSLDRGGLAGGTDTQYF. CDR3 in DNA: TGTGCCAGCAGCTTAGATCGGGGTGGACTAGCGGGGGGCACAGATACGCAGTATTTT.